Presented here are 16 T cell receptor beta chains from one specimen sequenced in a study of early T cells in non-severe SARS-CoV-2 infection. MiXCR, run by TCRdb on the 5' RACE reads, gives a single entry per CDR3 protein. The profile shows about 32,000 distinct CDR3 sequences, around 4.1% of them singletons. Source material: whole blood. These receptors all stem from an adult who was a healthcare worker with PCR-confirmed SARS-CoV-2 infection or an uninfected control (not recorded which).

This clonotype showed up many times. This chain connects TRBV20-1 to TRBJ1-1; maybe TRBD1 (5 bases). The CDR3 runs 12 residues. V was pared by 5 bases and J by 0 bases, with 7 bases between. Germline V lookup: CDR1 DFQATT, CDR2 SNEGSKA (reference sequence). CDR3 amino acids: CSAQGVNTEAFF. CDR3 in DNA: TGCAGTGCTCAAGGGGTGAACACTGAAGCTTTCTTT.

The sample holds many counts of this clonotype. The gene calls are TRBV5-1 and TRBJ2-7; 9 bases match TRBD1. The ends lost 2 bases at V and 6 bases at J; junction bases unmatched: 6. Per the germline V gene, CDR1 is SGHRS and CDR2 is YFSETQ. The CDR3 runs to 14 residues. The CDR3 sequence: CASSFTGQGSEQYF. CDR3 sequence (DNA): TGCGCCAGCAGCTTTACGGGACAGGGTTCCGAGCAGTACTTC.

This clonotype was counted between two and nine times. This chain uses TRBV29-1 with TRBJ2-5; D ambiguous. V was clipped by 6 bases and J by 5 bases, with 10 bases between them. This CDR3 is built from 11 residues. The germline V gene encodes CDR1 SQVTM and CDR2 ANQGSEA. CDR3 nucleotides: TGCAGCGTAAGACCGCAGGAGACCCAGTACTTC. This codes for CSVRPQETQYF.

This clonotype was found many times. This chain connects TRBV6-2 or TRBV6-3 to TRBJ2-7, with TRBD2 matching 10 bases. The germline V gene encodes CDR1 MNHEY and CDR2 SVGEGT. The CDR3 has 15 residues. The J segment lost 3 bases and the V segment lost 2 bases, leaving 4 bases of the junction unmatched. The CDR3 reads CASSYGGTSVYEQYF. CDR3 nucleotide sequence: TGTGCCAGCAGTTACGGAGGGACTAGCGTCTACGAGCAGTACTTC.

In its sample, this clonotype was seen many times. V is TRBV14 and J is TRBJ1-4, with D possibly being TRBD1 (5 bases). The CDR3 sequence is 15 residues long. Germline V CDR1 and CDR2: SGHDN, FVKESK. V was pared by 1 base and J by 0 bases, with 6 bases between. The CDR3 sequence is CASSQVQATNEKLFF. In DNA form, the CDR3 reads TGTGCCAGCAGCCAAGTACAGGCAACTAATGAAAAACTGTTTTTT.

This clonotype was recorded at least ten times. The J gene is TRBJ2-5, the V gene TRBV7-2; D may be TRBD2 (6 bases). V was clipped by 2 bases and J by 2 bases, with 12 bases between them. This CDR3 has 15 amino acids. From germline, CDR1 is SGHTA and CDR2 FQGNSA. This CDR3 is CASSLRSSGQETQYF. In DNA, the CDR3 is TGTGCCAGCAGCTTACGGTCCAGCGGGCAAGAGACCCAGTACTTC.

This clonotype was counted at least ten times. The CDR3 sequence is CASSPSRGAKNIQYF. For the CDR3, the DNA is TGTGCCAGCAGCCCCAGCAGGGGGGCCAAAAACATTCAGTACTTC. This chain connects TRBV7-6 to TRBJ2-4, with 7 positions matching TRBD1. The germline V gene encodes CDR1 SGHVS and CDR2 FNYEAQ. V shed 5 bases, J shed 1 base, and the junction held 5 bases outside the gene matches. The CDR3 has 15 residues.

This clonotype was recorded at least ten times. V usage is TRBV7-2 and J usage is TRBJ1-2; no firm D call. V gave up 2 bases and J gave up 1 base, with 20 bases separating them. CDR1 is SGHTA, CDR2 FQGNSA, per germline. This CDR3 is 18 amino acids long. CDR3 protein: CASSLQTGFGSFNYGYTF. The CDR3 DNA follows: TGTGCCAGCAGCTTACAAACTGGGTTTGGGTCGTTTAACTATGGCTACACCTTC.

This clonotype was counted at least ten times. The J gene is TRBJ1-5, the V gene TRBV24-1; no clear D gene. The CDR3 is 12 residues long. In germline, CDR1 is KGHDR, CDR2 SFDVKD. Trimming cost V 9 bases and J 3 bases, with 8 bases left between them. The CDR3 region is CATSTANQPQHF. CDR3 DNA: TGTGCCACCTCTACCGCCAATCAGCCCCAGCATTTT.

This clonotype was seen repeatedly, ten times or more. The chain employs TRBV5-1 and TRBJ2-2; unclear D gene. V dropped 5 bases and J dropped 6 bases, with 14 bases sitting between them. In germline, CDR1 is SGHRS, CDR2 YFSETQ. This CDR3 region has 14 residues. The CDR3 DNA is TGCGCCAGCAGTGAGTGGGAAAGAGCCGGGGAGCTGTTTTTT. Translation gives CASSEWERAGELFF.

This clonotype was detected ten times or more. The chain recombines TRBV27 with TRBJ2-1, with 13 bases lining up with TRBD2. The V segment lost 4 bases and the J segment 6 bases; nucleotides outside the gene matches: 6. Germline V gene lookup returns CDR1 MNHEY and CDR2 SMNVEV (reference sequence). There are 16 residues in the CDR3. CDR3 in amino acids: CASSSPLAGGINEQFF. The CDR3 DNA sequence: TGTGCCAGCAGTTCCCCACTAGCGGGAGGGATCAATGAGCAGTTCTTC.

The sample holds a few counts of this clonotype. J is TRBJ2-7 and V is TRBV28; possibly TRBD2 for D (5 bases). There are 14 residues in the CDR3. CDR1 is MDHEN, CDR2 SYDVKM, per germline. V shed 7 bases and J shed 2 bases, with 15 bases lying between them. CDR3 DNA sequence: TGTGCCAGCAACCCGCCGGGGAGCACCTACGAGCAGTACTTC. This sequence encodes CASNPPGSTYEQYF. Full variable domain (remainder filled in from reference TRBV28 and TRBJ2-7): DVKVTQSSRYLVKRTGEKVFLECVQDMDHENMFWYRQDPGLGLRLIYFSYDVKMKEKGDIPEGYSVSREKKERFSLILESASTNQTSMYLCASNPPGSTYEQYFGPGTRLTVT.

At least ten counts were recorded for this clonotype. The chain has TRBV9 and TRBJ2-3; perhaps TRBD2 as D (6 bases). The CDR3 length is 16 residues. The ends were cut back, 0 bases at V and 0 bases at J, with 11 bases in the middle. The V gene's germline CDR1 is SGDLS and CDR2 YYNGEE. Here the CDR3 DNA reads TGTGCCAGCAGCGTAGGCGCTAGCGAGAGCACAGATACGCAGTATTTT. Protein product: CASSVGASESTDTQYF. Supplemented by reference TRBV9 and TRBJ2-3, the full variable domain reads DSGVTQTPKHLITATGQRVTLRCSPRSGDLSVYWYQQSLDQGLQFLIQYYNGEERAKGNILERFSAQQFPDLHSELNLSSLELGDSALYFCASSVGASESTDTQYFGPGTRLTVL.

This clonotype was counted at least ten times. The V gene is TRBV28, the J gene TRBJ2-7; 7 positions match TRBD1. V was pared by 3 bases and J by 4 bases, with 6 bases of the junction left unmatched. There are 14 residues in the CDR3. Germline CDR1 reads MDHEN; CDR2 reads SYDVKM. CDR3 bases: TGTGCCAGCAGTTTTACCACAGGGGTGTACGAGCAGTACTTC. This codes for CASSFTTGVYEQYF. Based on the CDR3 plus reference TRBV28 and TRBJ2-7, the full variable domain is DVKVTQSSRYLVKRTGEKVFLECVQDMDHENMFWYRQDPGLGLRLIYFSYDVKMKEKGDIPEGYSVSREKKERFSLILESASTNQTSMYLCASSFTTGVYEQYFGPGTRLTVT.

The chain has TRBV12-3 or TRBV12-4 and TRBJ2-7; the D gene is possibly TRBD1 (5 bases). The CDR3 consists of 15 residues. V was shortened by 6 bases and J by 2 bases, with 17 bases between the two germline ends. For the CDR3, the DNA is TGTGCCAGCAGCGGTGGACATCACGTGCCCTACGAGCAGTACTTC. Residues: CASSGGHHVPYEQYF.

The chain employs TRBV12-3 or TRBV12-4 and TRBJ1-4; TRBD1 might be the D (5 bases). The CDR3 contains 14 residues. V was clipped by 1 base and J by 8 bases, with 11 bases between them. The CDR3 DNA reads TGTGCCAGCAGTTTAGGGGGCGCGGGAGAAAAACTGTTTTTT. It yields the protein CASSLGGAGEKLFF.